The 30 T cell receptor beta chains reported below all come from one sample, sequenced in a study of T cells after yellow fever vaccination. MiXCR, applied by TCRdb to the 5' RACE reads, yields one record per CDR3 protein. Of some 100,000 distinct CDR3 sequences in the sample, about 8.4% were seen once. The sample was CD8+ T cells not binding an NS4B(214-222) dextramer, sorted from PBMCs, taken around 14 days after the first yellow fever vaccination. These receptors came from a man younger than 30 who received the YFV17D yellow fever vaccine.

The CDR3 loop reads CATHHLAENYGYTF. CDR3 coding DNA: TGTGCCACCCACCATTTGGCAGAAAACTATGGCTACACCTTC. The chain has TRBV6-1 and TRBJ1-2; D call uncertain. The CDR3 length is 14 residues. V lost 10 bases to trimming and J lost 2 bases, with 17 bases between them. CDR1 MNHNS and CDR2 SASEGT come from the germline V gene.

This clonotype came up many times. This chain connects TRBV7-6 to TRBJ2-7, with 7 bases identical to TRBD1. The CDR3 extends over 15 amino acids. CDR1 is SGHVS and CDR2 is FNYEAQ in the germline V gene. The J segment lost 3 bases and the V segment lost 0 bases, leaving 5 bases of the junction unmatched. CDR3: CASSLAHRGNYEQYF. CDR3 DNA: TGTGCCAGCAGCTTAGCGCACAGGGGAAACTACGAGCAGTACTTC.

At least ten counts were recorded for this clonotype. The chain uses TRBV6-2 or TRBV6-3 and TRBJ2-3; the D is unclear. The V end was cut by 7 bases, the J end by 4 bases, with 12 bases between. CDR1 and CDR2 from the germline V gene are MNHEY and SVGEGT. The CDR3 spans 13 residues. CDR3 residues: CASTHEWADTQYF. CDR3 DNA sequence: TGTGCCAGCACCCACGAGTGGGCAGATACGCAGTATTTT.

This clonotype was detected only a few times. The rearrangement uses TRBV6-1 and TRBJ2-7; 9 bases align to TRBD1. The CDR3 covers 15 residues. Trimming at V came to 3 bases and at J to 3 bases, leaving 6 bases not matched to a gene. CDR1 MNHNS and CDR2 SASEGT come from the germline V gene. CDR3 nucleotides: TGTGCCAGCAGTGAGTACTCGGGACAGGGCTACGAGCAGTACTTC. Its translation is CASSEYSGQGYEQYF.

This clonotype has only a few counts. This sequence joins TRBV4-1 and TRBJ2-1; D perhaps matches TRBD1 (6 bases). Germline V gene sequence: CDR1 MGHRA, CDR2 YSYEKL. The V gene lost 3 bases and the J gene lost 5 bases, with 20 bases spanning the gap. This CDR3 has 17 amino acids. Here the CDR3 reads CASSQLGAGTRDNEQFF. In DNA, the CDR3 is TGCGCCAGCAGCCAGTTGGGGGCCGGGACAAGGGACAATGAGCAGTTCTTC.

This clonotype was observed a few times. The chain recombines TRBV6-5 with TRBJ1-4; D might be TRBD1 (5 bases). This CDR3 is built from 15 residues. The ends were cut back, 1 base at V and 6 bases at J, with 12 bases in the middle. Germline-derived CDR1 and CDR2 are MNHEY and SVGAGI. In DNA form, the CDR3 reads TGTGCCAGCAGTTACTTAGCAGGAGGGGATGAAAAACTGTTTTTT. It is translated as CASSYLAGGDEKLFF.

This chain uses TRBV27 with TRBJ2-2; D is possibly TRBD1 (7 bases). The length of the CDR3 is 16 residues. The V end was cut by 8 bases, the J end by 5 bases, with 21 bases between. Per the germline V gene, CDR1 is MNHEY and CDR2 is SMNVEV (reference sequence). The DNA of the CDR3 is TGTGCCAGCGCCCCACCCGGAGGGGGCAGGACCGGGGAGCTGTTTTTT. This sequence encodes CASAPPGGGRTGELFF.

This clonotype was found many times. The chain joins TRBV12-3 or TRBV12-4 to TRBJ1-5, with D uncertain. The CDR3 is 14 residues long. V was clipped by 3 bases and J by 5 bases, with 11 bases between them. Here the CDR3 reads CASSFQQAHQPQHF. The CDR3 DNA sequence: TGTGCCAGCAGTTTCCAACAAGCCCATCAGCCCCAGCATTTT.

The sample holds a few counts of this clonotype. J is TRBJ2-3 and V is TRBV6-1; 7 positions agree with TRBD2. CDR1 and CDR2 from the germline V gene are MNHNS and SASEGT. The CDR3 contains 19 residues. The junction had 21 bases not matched to a gene; V was cut back by 7 bases and J by 2 bases. In DNA, the CDR3 is TGTGCCAGCACCCGAAGGGGAGGGGTCCTCCCAATGGCCACAGATACGCAGTATTTT. This sequence encodes CASTRRGGVLPMATDTQYF.

This clonotype was counted many times. The chain combines TRBV3-1 with TRBJ1-2; unclear D gene. Deletions cut 4 bases from V and 5 bases from J, with 14 bases between. The CDR3 runs 14 residues. Germline-derived CDR1 and CDR2 are LGHDT and YNNKEL (reference sequence). The CDR3 nucleotides are TGTGCCAGCAGCCCAACCGGCCCGTCGTATGGCTACACCTTC. The encoded protein is CASSPTGPSYGYTF.

This clonotype was seen more than once but under ten times. Since the CDR3 does not end with the conserved phenylalanine or tryptophan, this likely comes from a read error. No DNA is shown, since the ends of the CDR3 on it are uncertain; the CDR3 is the one TCRdb lists. The chain is built from TRBV5-6 and TRBJ2-1; TRBD1 is the table's D call, not checked against the DNA. The CDR3 extends over 15 residues, inclusive of both ends. Germline CDR1 reads SGHDT; CDR2 reads YYEEEE. The CDR3 sequence is CASSAATGRVFGLGL.

By sample share, this clonotype is medium-sized. The chain links TRBV6-5 to TRBJ2-3; TRBD1 or TRBD2 may be the D gene (5 bases each). Germline V CDR1 and CDR2: MNHEY, SVGAGI. V shed 4 bases and J shed 6 bases, with 20 bases lying between them. This CDR3 is built from 16 residues. Here the CDR3 reads CASSFPGPRAPDTQYF. CDR3 nucleotide sequence: TGTGCCAGCAGTTTTCCGGGGCCGCGCGCCCCCGATACGCAGTATTTT.

This clonotype was seen a handful of times. The gene calls are TRBV6-5 and TRBJ2-5, with 8 nucleotides matching TRBD2. J gave up 5 bases and V 4 bases, and 6 bases lay outside the gene matches. Germline V CDR1 and CDR2: MNHEY, SVGAGI. The CDR3 runs 14 residues. The CDR3, as DNA: TGTGCCAGCAGTTTCGGGGGGGGGTGGGAGACCCAGTACTTC. The encoded protein is CASSFGGGWETQYF.

The chain uses TRBV7-8 and TRBJ2-7; 9 nucleotides line up with TRBD1. CDR1 SGHVS and CDR2 FQNEAQ come from the germline V gene. With V trimmed by 3 bases and J by 2 bases, 5 bases remained unmatched. This CDR3 is 15 amino acids long. The CDR3 bases are TGTGCCAGCAGCTTTCACAGGGGGCTTCCCTACGAGCAGTACTTC. It is translated as CASSFHRGLPYEQYF.

This clonotype has a handful of counts. The chain recombines TRBV9 with TRBJ2-1; no clear D. This CDR3 is 15 amino acids long. Germline values: CDR1 SGDLS, CDR2 YYNGEE. Trimming removed 0 bases at V and 4 bases at J, with 11 bases between. This chain's CDR3 is CASSVGPGPYNEQFF. In DNA, the CDR3 is TGTGCCAGCAGCGTAGGTCCCGGGCCTTACAATGAGCAGTTCTTC.

This chain links TRBV9 with TRBJ2-2; 8 bases align to TRBD1. Germline V gene sequence: CDR1 SGDLS, CDR2 YYNGEE. This CDR3 region has 14 residues. Trimming took 2 bases from V and 6 from J; bases not matched to a gene: 3. The CDR3: CASSVAGGSGELFF. The CDR3 nucleotides read TGTGCCAGCAGCGTTGCAGGGGGCTCCGGGGAGCTGTTTTTT.

This clonotype has a handful of counts. The chain combines TRBV6-1 with TRBJ2-4, with D tentatively TRBD1 (5 bases). CDR3 size: 14 residues. Germline V lookup: CDR1 MNHNS, CDR2 SASEGT. The germline V and J ends were trimmed by 6 bases and 8 bases, with 17 bases remaining between them. As DNA, the CDR3 is TGTGCCAGCAGCGCCGACAGCTATCAGGACATTCAGTACTTC. Translation gives CASSADSYQDIQYF.

This clonotype has just a few counts. The rearrangement links TRBV13 to TRBJ2-7; possible D gene TRBD2, 7 bases. The J call may not be correct, given that the DNA end is closer to TRBJ2-1. The CDR3 contains 14 residues. From germline, CDR1 is PRHDT and CDR2 FYEKMQ (reference sequence). The CDR3 nucleotides read TGTGCCAGCAGCTCGACCTGGGGGGGCGGAGAGCAGTTCTTC. Its translation: CASSSTWGGGEQFF.

The chain carries TRBV12-3 or TRBV12-4 and TRBJ1-2; the D gene is possibly TRBD1 (5 bases). Trimming cost V 3 bases and J 2 bases, with 13 bases left between them. This CDR3 is 15 amino acids long. CDR3 sequence reads: CASSLGLGANYGYTF. The CDR3 DNA is TGTGCCAGCAGTTTGGGACTTGGCGCCAACTATGGCTACACCTTC.

This clonotype appeared many times. This chain links TRBV20-1 with TRBJ1-5, with D possibly matching TRBD1 (6 bases). Trimming cost V 3 bases and J 4 bases, with 19 bases left between them. The CDR3 spans 16 residues. The V gene's germline CDR1 is DFQATT and CDR2 SNEGSKA (reference sequence). CDR3 in amino acids: CSARGADLDLNQPQHF. The DNA of the CDR3 is TGCAGTGCTAGGGGGGCCGACCTAGACTTGAATCAGCCCCAGCATTTT.

This clonotype occurred many times. The J gene is TRBJ1-1, the V gene TRBV29-1; TRBD1 is a possible D gene (6 bases). This CDR3 comprises 12 residues. V lost 4 bases to trimming and J lost 4 bases, with 10 bases between them. The germline V gene has CDR1 SQVTM and CDR2 ANQGSEA. The CDR3 coding sequence is TGCAGCGTTGGAAGGGGGGGCACTGAAGCTTTCTTT. It yields the protein CSVGRGGTEAFF.

Only a few counts were recorded for this clonotype. V is TRBV3-1 and J is TRBJ2-7, with 7 positions matching TRBD2. Germline V lookup: CDR1 LGHDT, CDR2 YNNKEL (reference sequence). Trimming at V came to 4 bases and at J to 2 bases, leaving 8 bases not matched to a gene. The CDR3 extends over 15 amino acids. DNA of the CDR3: TGTGCCAGCAGCCTTACTTCGGGGGGACCCTACGAGCAGTACTTC. This encodes CASSLTSGGPYEQYF.

The chain has TRBV7-6 and TRBJ1-1; unclear D gene. Germline loops: CDR1 SGHVS, CDR2 FNYEAQ. V lost 3 bases, J lost 4 bases, and 18 bases lay in between. This CDR3 comprises 16 residues. The CDR3 DNA reads TGTGCCAGCAGCTTTAAACCGGTCCGGGCGGGCACTGAAGCTTTCTTT. It specifies CASSFKPVRAGTEAFF.

In this sample, this clonotype turned up many times. The chain recombines TRBV29-1 with TRBJ1-2; D unresolved. Germline V gene sequence: CDR1 SQVTM, CDR2 ANQGSEA. The CDR3 extends over 14 amino acids. V was shortened by 2 bases and J by 4 bases, with 14 bases between the two germline ends. This chain's CDR3 is CSVESGIPTYGYTF. The CDR3 DNA is TGCAGCGTTGAAAGTGGAATCCCAACCTATGGCTACACCTTC.

This clonotype was detected a few times. The chain links TRBV9 to TRBJ1-1, with TRBD1 identical over 9 bases. Germline V gene data show CDR1 as SGDLS and CDR2 as YYNGEE. The V gene end was trimmed by 3 bases and the J gene end by 6 bases; junction bases not matched to a gene: 12. The CDR3 runs to 16 residues. CDR3 sequence reads: CASSAWDRAFGAEAFF. In nucleotides, the CDR3 is TGTGCCAGCAGCGCTTGGGACAGGGCGTTCGGCGCTGAAGCTTTCTTT.

This clonotype has only a few counts. This chain connects TRBV20-1 to TRBJ2-2, with D unclear. V lost 3 bases and J 5 bases, leaving 4 bases between the germline ends. This CDR3 is built from 11 residues. CDR1 is DFQATT and CDR2 is SNEGSKA in the germline V gene (reference sequence). The CDR3 here is CSASTTGELFF. The DNA of the CDR3 is TGCAGTGCTAGTACAACCGGGGAGCTGTTTTTT.

This clonotype was seen more than once but under ten times. The J gene is TRBJ2-7, the V gene TRBV20-1; the D is unclear. The V gene's germline CDR1 is DFQATT and CDR2 SNEGSKA (reference sequence). Trimming stripped 0 bases from V and 3 bases from J, with 12 bases between. This CDR3 has 14 amino acids. The CDR3 reads CSARDPKIDYEQYF. CDR3 coding DNA: TGCAGTGCTAGAGACCCGAAAATTGACTACGAGCAGTACTTC.

V is TRBV6-1 and J is TRBJ2-7, with TRBD2 identical over 9 bases. Trimming took 11 bases from V and 3 from J; bases not matched to a gene: 11. The V gene's germline CDR1 is MNHNS and CDR2 SASEGT. CDR3 length equals 14 residues. The CDR3 sequence: CAASASGAHYEQYF. CDR3 in DNA: TGTGCCGCCAGCGCTAGCGGGGCCCACTACGAGCAGTACTTC.

The chain is built from TRBV7-8 and TRBJ2-5; D ambiguous. The V gene lost 0 bases and the J gene lost 2 bases, with 4 bases spanning the gap. The CDR3 has 13 amino acids. The germline CDR1 and CDR2 sequences are SGHVS and FQNEAQ. The CDR3 sequence is CASSLATQETQYF. As DNA, the CDR3 is TGTGCCAGCAGCTTAGCTACACAAGAGACCCAGTACTTC.

This clonotype was detected only a few times. The chain has TRBV4-1 and TRBJ2-1; 10 nucleotides agree with TRBD2. Trimming took 0 bases from V and 10 from J; bases not matched to a gene: 18. This CDR3 is built from 19 residues. CDR1 MGHRA and CDR2 YSYEKL come from the germline V gene. The CDR3 protein is CASSQERGGGLAAGFEQFF. The CDR3, as DNA: TGCGCCAGCAGCCAAGAAAGGGGAGGAGGACTAGCGGCCGGTTTCGAGCAGTTCTTC.